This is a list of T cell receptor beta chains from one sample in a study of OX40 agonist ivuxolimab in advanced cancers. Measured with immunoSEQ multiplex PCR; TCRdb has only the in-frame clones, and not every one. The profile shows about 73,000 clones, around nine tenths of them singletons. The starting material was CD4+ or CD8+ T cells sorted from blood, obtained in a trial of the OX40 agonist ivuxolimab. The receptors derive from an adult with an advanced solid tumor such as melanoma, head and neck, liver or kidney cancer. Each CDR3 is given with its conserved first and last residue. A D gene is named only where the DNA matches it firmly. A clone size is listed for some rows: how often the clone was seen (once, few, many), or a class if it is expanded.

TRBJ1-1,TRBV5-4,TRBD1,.,TGTGCCAGCAGCTTACAGGGGTTTGGGACTGAAGCTTTCTTT,CASSLQGFGTEAFF
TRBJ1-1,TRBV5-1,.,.,TGCGCCAGCAGCTTGCGGGGAAACACTGAAGCTTTCTTT,CASSLRGNTEAFF
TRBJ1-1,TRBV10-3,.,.,TGTGCCATCAGGCCCGCGGCCGGGACTGAAGCTTTCTTT,CAIRPAAGTEAFF
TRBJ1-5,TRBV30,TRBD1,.,TGTGCCTGGAGCCACGGACAGGGCAATCAGCCCCAGCATTTT,CAWSHGQGNQPQHF
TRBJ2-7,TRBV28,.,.,TGTGCCAGCAGTTTTGAGGGGATAGCCTCCTACGAGCAGTACTTC,CASSFEGIASYEQYF
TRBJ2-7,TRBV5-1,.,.,TGCGCCAGCAGCTTGGGCGGTACCGGGACACACTACGAGCAGTACTTC,CASSLGGTGTHYEQYF
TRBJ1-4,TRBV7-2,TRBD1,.,TGTGCCAGCAGCCGGGACAGGGGTACAGCTAATGAAAAACTGTTTTTT,CASSRDRGTANEKLFF
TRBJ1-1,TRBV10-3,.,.,TGTGCCATCAGTTCGTGGACTGAAGCTTTCTTT,CAISSWTEAFF
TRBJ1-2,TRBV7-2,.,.,TGTGCCAGCAGCTTAGCGCCGGGGGCGGGGGATGGCTACACCTTC,CASSLAPGAGDGYTF
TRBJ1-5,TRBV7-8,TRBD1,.,TGTGCCAGCAGCCGGGGACAGACGAATCAGCCCCAGCATTTT,CASSRGQTNQPQHF
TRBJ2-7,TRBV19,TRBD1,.,TGTGCCAGTAGCTCCGGGACAGGGAACCCCTACGAGCAGTACTTC,CASSSGTGNPYEQYF
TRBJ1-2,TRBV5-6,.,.,TGTGCCAGCAGCTTGTCCAGGGTTAACTATGGCTACACCTTC,CASSLSRVNYGYTF
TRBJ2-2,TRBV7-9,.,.,TGTGCCAGCAAACGGGGACAGAACACCGGGGAGCTGTTTTTT,CASKRGQNTGELFF
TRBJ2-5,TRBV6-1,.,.,TGTGCCAGCACACCGACTAGGAGCGAGACCCAGTACTTC,CASTPTRSETQYF
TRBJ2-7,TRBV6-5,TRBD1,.,TGTGCCAGCAGTCAGCCCGGACAGGCATTCTACGAGCAGTACTTC,CASSQPGQAFYEQYF
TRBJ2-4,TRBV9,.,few,TGTGCCAGCAGCGTAATGGGGGAAAACATTCAGTACTTC,CASSVMGENIQYF
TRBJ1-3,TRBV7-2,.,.,TGTGCCAGCAGCTTAGCAGGGAACTCTGGAAACACCATATATTTT,CASSLAGNSGNTIYF
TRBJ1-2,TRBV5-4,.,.,TGTGCCAGCAGCTTGGCCGGAAGCTATGGCTACACCTTC,CASSLAGSYGYTF
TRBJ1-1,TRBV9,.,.,TGTGCCAGCAGCGTAGATATGGTTACTGAAGCTTTCTTT,CASSVDMVTEAFF
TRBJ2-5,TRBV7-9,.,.,TGTGCCAGCAGCCCCACGGACCGGACCCAGTACTTC,CASSPTDRTQYF
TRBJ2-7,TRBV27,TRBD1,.,TGTGCCAGCAGACCCTTGGGGGCAGGGGGAGACGAGCAGTACTTC,CASRPLGAGGDEQYF
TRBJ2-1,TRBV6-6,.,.,TGTGCCAGCAGTTACTCCTCCGTGGGTGAGCAGTTCTTC,CASSYSSVGEQFF
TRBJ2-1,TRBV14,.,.,TGTGCCAGCAGCTCCCTCTCTGGGTCCTACAATGAGCAGTTCTTC,CASSSLSGSYNEQFF
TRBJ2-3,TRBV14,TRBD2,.,TGTGCCAGCAGCCCCGGAATCAGCCAGGGGGTAGCGGGAGAGTCCGACCCAGATACGCAGTATTTT,CASSPGISQGVAGESDPDTQYF
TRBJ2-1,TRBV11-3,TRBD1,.,TGTGCCAGCAGCTTATTAACAGGGGGGTACAATGAGCAGTTCTTC,CASSLLTGGYNEQFF
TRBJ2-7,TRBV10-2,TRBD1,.,TGCGCCAGTCGACAGGGAGAGTACGAGCAGTACTTC,CASRQGEYEQYF